This T cell receptor beta chain derives from a study of blood T cell repertoires in COVID-19. Trimming took 0 bases from V and 0 from J; bases not matched to a gene: 5. Looked up from germline, CDR1 is SGDLS and CDR2 is YYNGEE. CDR3 length: 17 amino acids. Original handling: It was from reference gene primer amplification that nucleated cell counts were estimated. Sequenced by immunoSEQ multiplex PCR; TCRdb stores in-frame clones only, minus some. V, J and clone size were drawn from that table, and D and trimming were deduced from the DNA. The sample yields roughly 220,000 clones, about 90% seen once.

This chain links TRBV9 with TRBJ2-5; 10 positions match TRBD2. Sequenced input: PBMCs or T cells enriched from blood (not recorded which). The receptor was isolated from a woman in her forties or fifties with acute COVID-19. The CDR3 loop reads CASSVGRLAGYQETQYF. The CDR3 DNA sequence: TGTGCCAGCAGCGTAGGGAGACTAGCGGGTTACCAAGAGACCCAGTACTTC. The full variable domain, completed using reference TRBV9 and TRBJ2-5, is DSGVTQTPKHLITATGQRVTLRCSPRSGDLSVYWYQQSLDQGLQFLIQYYNGEERAKGNILERFSAQQFPDLHSELNLSSLELGDSALYFCASSVGRLAGYQETQYFGPGTRLLVL.